These T cell receptor beta chains were read from a single sample in a study of blood T cell repertoires in COVID-19. Profiled with immunoSEQ multiplex PCR; TCRdb holds only in-frame clones, not every one. Of about 280,000 clones in the sample, approximately 85% were seen once. The source material was peripheral blood. All receptors come from a man in his fifties or sixties with active or convalescent COVID-19. The CDR3 runs from the conserved cysteine through the conserved F or W. Fields, in order: clone size, J gene, D gene, V gene, CDR3 protein, CDR3 DNA. A D gene is named only where the DNA matches it firmly. Size is omitted from some rows. Given values are once, few, many or a class for expanded clones.

>-|TRBJ1-4|-|TRBV28
CASRGGHLAEKLFF
TGTGCCAGCAGGGGAGGGCATCTGGCTGAAAAACTGTTTTTT
>-|TRBJ1-4|TRBD1|TRBV27
CASSLEGQGGEKLFF
TGTGCCAGCAGTTTGGAGGGACAGGGGGGCGAAAAACTGTTTTTT
>-|TRBJ1-4|-|TRBV19
CASREGGVKEKLFF
TGTGCCAGCAGGGAGGGGGGGGTAAAAGAAAAACTGTTTTTT
>-|TRBJ2-7|TRBD1|TRBV11-2
CASSLGQDSYEQYF
TGTGCCAGCAGCTTGGGACAGGACTCCTACGAGCAGTACTTC
>few|TRBJ2-1|TRBD2|TRBV5-6
CASSQRLTSGPYNEQFF
TGTGCCAGCAGCCAAAGGCTGACTAGCGGGCCTTACAATGAGCAGTTCTTC
>few|TRBJ1-2|-|TRBV9
CASSPSTGSYGYTF
TGTGCCAGCAGCCCTTCGACAGGATCCTATGGCTACACCTTC
>once|TRBJ1-3|TRBD1|TRBV12-5
CASGLGKYRGLGGNTIYF
TGTGCTAGTGGTTTGGGTAAGTATAGGGGGCTAGGTGGAAACACCATATATTTT
>-|TRBJ2-1|TRBD2|TRBV18
CASSPSGGYEQFF
TGTGCCAGCTCACCGTCGGGAGGGTATGAGCAGTTCTTC
>-|TRBJ1-6|-|TRBV6-5
CASRPGSNSPLHF
TGTGCCAGCAGGCCAGGATCTAATTCACCCCTCCACTTT
>-|TRBJ2-5|-|TRBV9
CASSVAEREGGETQYF
TGTGCCAGCAGCGTAGCCGAGCGGGAAGGGGGAGAGACCCAGTACTTC
>-|TRBJ1-2|-|TRBV7-9
CASSWAGGFRGYTF
TGTGCCAGCAGCTGGGCTGGAGGGTTTCGTGGCTACACCTTC
>-|TRBJ1-1|-|TRBV7-2
CASSYPRGESTEAFF
TGTGCCAGCAGCTACCCCAGGGGAGAGAGCACTGAAGCTTTCTTT
>-|TRBJ1-1|-|TRBV28
CASSHHRVRNTEAFF
TGTGCCAGCAGCCATCACAGGGTAAGGAACACTGAAGCTTTCTTT
>-|TRBJ2-5|TRBD1|TRBV9
CASSVARGRETQYF
TGTGCCAGCAGCGTAGCCAGGGGGCGAGAGACCCAGTACTTC
>-|TRBJ2-3|-|TRBV5-1
CASSAGRTDTQYF
TGCGCCAGCAGTGCGGGACGCACAGATACGCAGTATTTT
>-|TRBJ2-1|-|TRBV5-1
CASHSSVSTYEQFF
TGCGCCAGCCACTCTAGCGTTTCGACCTATGAGCAGTTCTTC
>-|TRBJ1-6|-|TRBV12-2
CASRGGTVRSSWSPLHF
TGTGCAAGTCGCGGTGGGACAGTTCGGTCCTCATGGTCACCCCTCCACTTT